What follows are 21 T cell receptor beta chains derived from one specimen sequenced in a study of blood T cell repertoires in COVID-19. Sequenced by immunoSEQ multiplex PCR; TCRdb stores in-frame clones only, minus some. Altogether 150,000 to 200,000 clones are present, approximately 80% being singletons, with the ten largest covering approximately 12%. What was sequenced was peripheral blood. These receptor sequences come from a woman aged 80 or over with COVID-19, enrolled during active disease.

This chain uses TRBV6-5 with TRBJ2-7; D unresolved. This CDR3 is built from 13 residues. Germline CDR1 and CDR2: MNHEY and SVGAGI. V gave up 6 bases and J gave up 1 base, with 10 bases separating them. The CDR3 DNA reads TGTGCCAGCAGGGTGACTGAATCCTACGAGCAGTACTTC. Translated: CASRVTESYEQYF.

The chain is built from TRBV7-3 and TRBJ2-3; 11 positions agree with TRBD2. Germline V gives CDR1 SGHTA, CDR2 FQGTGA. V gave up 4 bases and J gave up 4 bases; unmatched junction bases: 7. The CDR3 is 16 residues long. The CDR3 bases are TGTGCCAGCAGCTCCTTAGCGGGGGGGCTCCCAGATACGCAGTATTTT. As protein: CASSSLAGGLPDTQYF. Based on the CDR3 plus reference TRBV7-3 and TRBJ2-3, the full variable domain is GAGVSQTPSNKVTEKGKYVELRCDPISGHTALYWYRQSLGQGPEFLIYFQGTGAADDSGLPNDRFFAVRPEGSVSTLKIQRTERGDSAVYLCASSSLAGGLPDTQYFGPGTRLTVL.

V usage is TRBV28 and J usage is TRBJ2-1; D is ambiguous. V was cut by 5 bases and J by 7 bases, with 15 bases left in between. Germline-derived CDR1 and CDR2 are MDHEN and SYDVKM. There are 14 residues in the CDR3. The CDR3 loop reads CASSPGALSNEQFF. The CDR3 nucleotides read TGTGCCAGCAGTCCCGGAGCCCTCTCAAATGAGCAGTTCTTC.

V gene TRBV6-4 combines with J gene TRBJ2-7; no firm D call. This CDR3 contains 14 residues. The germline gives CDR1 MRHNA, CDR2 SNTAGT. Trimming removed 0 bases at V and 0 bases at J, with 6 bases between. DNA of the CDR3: TGTGCCAGCAGTGACTCACTCCTCTCCTACGAGCAGTACTTC. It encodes CASSDSLLSYEQYF.

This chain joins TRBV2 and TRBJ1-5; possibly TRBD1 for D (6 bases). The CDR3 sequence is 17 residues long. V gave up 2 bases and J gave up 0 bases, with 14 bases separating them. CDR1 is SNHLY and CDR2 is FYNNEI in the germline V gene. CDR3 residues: CASSEFFPGDSNQPQHF. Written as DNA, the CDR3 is TGTGCCAGCAGTGAATTTTTTCCAGGGGATAGCAATCAGCCCCAGCATTTT.

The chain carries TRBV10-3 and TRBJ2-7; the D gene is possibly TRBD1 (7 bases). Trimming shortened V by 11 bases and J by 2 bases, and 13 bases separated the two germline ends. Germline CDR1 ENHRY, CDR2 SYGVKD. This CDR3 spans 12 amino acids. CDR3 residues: CAGGTETYEQYF. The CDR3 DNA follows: TGTGCCGGCGGGACAGAGACCTACGAGCAGTACTTC.

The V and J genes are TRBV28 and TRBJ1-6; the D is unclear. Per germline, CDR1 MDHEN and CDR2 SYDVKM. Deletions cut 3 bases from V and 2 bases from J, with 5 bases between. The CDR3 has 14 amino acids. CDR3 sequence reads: CASSLRTYNSPLHF. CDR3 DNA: TGTGCCAGCAGTTTGAGGACCTATAATTCACCCCTCCACTTT.

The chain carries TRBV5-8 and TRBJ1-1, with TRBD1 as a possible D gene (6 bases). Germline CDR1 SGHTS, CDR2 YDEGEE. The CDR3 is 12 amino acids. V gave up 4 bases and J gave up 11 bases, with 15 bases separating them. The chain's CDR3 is CASSPRQAKAFF. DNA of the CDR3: TGTGCCAGCAGCCCCAGACAGGCTAAGGCTTTCTTT.

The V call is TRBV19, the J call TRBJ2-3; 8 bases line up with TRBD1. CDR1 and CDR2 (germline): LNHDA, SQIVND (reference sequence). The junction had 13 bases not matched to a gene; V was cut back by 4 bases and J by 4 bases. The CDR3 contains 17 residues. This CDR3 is CASSKVSGQEFSDTQYF. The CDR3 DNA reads TGTGCCAGTAGTAAAGTGTCGGGACAGGAATTTTCAGATACGCAGTATTTT.

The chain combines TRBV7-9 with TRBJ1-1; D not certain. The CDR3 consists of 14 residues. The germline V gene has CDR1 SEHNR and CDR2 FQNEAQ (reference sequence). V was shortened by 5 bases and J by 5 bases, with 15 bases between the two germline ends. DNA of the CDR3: TGTGCCAGCAGCCCACTCGCGGGGAGGACTGAAGCTTTCTTT. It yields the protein CASSPLAGRTEAFF.

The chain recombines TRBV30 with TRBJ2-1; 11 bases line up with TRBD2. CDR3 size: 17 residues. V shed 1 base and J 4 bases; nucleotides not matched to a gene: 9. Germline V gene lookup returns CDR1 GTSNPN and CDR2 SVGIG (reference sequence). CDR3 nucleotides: TGTGCCTGGAGTGGGGGACAGAGACTAGCGGGGTACAATGAGCAGTTCTTC. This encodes CAWSGGQRLAGYNEQFF.

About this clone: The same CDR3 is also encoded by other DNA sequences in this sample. This CDR3 is CASSPRTGMNTEAFF. The CDR3 DNA is TGTGCCAGCAGTCCCAGGACAGGGATGAACACTGAAGCTTTCTTT. This sequence joins TRBV7-9 and TRBJ1-1; TRBD1 matches 8 bases. V shed 6 bases, J shed 0 bases, and the junction held 6 bases outside the gene matches. The CDR3 has 15 residues. Germline CDR1 is SEHNR and CDR2 is FQNEAQ (reference sequence). Complete variable domain (other parts from reference TRBV7-9 and TRBJ1-1): DTGVSQNPRHKITKRGQNVTFRCDPISEHNRLYWYRQTLGQGPEFLTYFQNEAQLEKSRLLSDRFSAERPKGSFSTLEIQRTEQGDSAMYLCASSPRTGMNTEAFFGQGTRLTVV.

This CDR3 is CASSFPDRERNTIYF. Written as DNA, the CDR3 is TGCGCCAGCAGCTTTCCGGACAGGGAGCGAAACACCATATATTTT. J is TRBJ1-3 and V is TRBV5-1; 8 bases line up with TRBD1. The J segment lost 5 bases and the V segment lost 2 bases, leaving 6 bases of the junction unmatched. The CDR3 length is 15 residues. Germline CDR1 reads SGHRS; CDR2 reads YFSETQ. Drawing the rest from reference TRBV5-1 and TRBJ1-3, the complete variable domain is KAGVTQTPRYLIKTRGQQVTLSCSPISGHRSVSWYQQTPGQGLQFLFEYFSETQRNKGNFPGRFSGRQFSNSRSEMNVSTLELGDSALYLCASSFPDRERNTIYFGEGSWLTVV.

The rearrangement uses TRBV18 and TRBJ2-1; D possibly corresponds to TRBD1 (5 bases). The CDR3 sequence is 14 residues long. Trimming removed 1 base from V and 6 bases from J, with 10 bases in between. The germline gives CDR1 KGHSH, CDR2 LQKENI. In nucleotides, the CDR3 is TGTGCCAGCTCACCACGTCAGGGTAGCAATGAGCAGTTCTTC. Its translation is CASSPRQGSNEQFF.

As DNA, the CDR3 is TGCGCCAGCAGCTTGGAGGGGGCAGGAGAAAAACTGTTTTTT. Translation: CASSLEGAGEKLFF. This chain uses TRBV5-1 with TRBJ1-4; 7 bases fit TRBD1. CDR3 length: 14 residues. J gave up 8 bases and V 0 bases, and 4 bases lay outside the gene matches. CDR1 and CDR2 from the germline V gene are SGHRS and YFSETQ.

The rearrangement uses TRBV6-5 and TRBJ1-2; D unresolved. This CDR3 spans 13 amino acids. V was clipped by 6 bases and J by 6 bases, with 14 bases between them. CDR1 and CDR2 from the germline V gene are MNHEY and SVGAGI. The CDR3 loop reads CASSRAGGHGYTF. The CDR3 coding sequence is TGTGCCAGCAGCCGGGCGGGAGGACATGGCTACACCTTC.

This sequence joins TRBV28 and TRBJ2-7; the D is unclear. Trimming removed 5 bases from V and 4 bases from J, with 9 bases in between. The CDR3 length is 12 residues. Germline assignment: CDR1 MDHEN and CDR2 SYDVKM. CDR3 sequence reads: CASSTRQYEQYF. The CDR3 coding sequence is TGTGCCAGCAGTACACGCCAGTACGAGCAGTACTTC.

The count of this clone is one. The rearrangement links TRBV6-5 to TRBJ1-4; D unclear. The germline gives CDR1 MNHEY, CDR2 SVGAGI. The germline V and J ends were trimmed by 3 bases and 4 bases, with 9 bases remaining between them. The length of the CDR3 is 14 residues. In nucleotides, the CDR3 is TGTGCCAGCAGTTATGGTAGTTATAATGAAAAACTGTTTTTT. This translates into CASSYGSYNEKLFF.

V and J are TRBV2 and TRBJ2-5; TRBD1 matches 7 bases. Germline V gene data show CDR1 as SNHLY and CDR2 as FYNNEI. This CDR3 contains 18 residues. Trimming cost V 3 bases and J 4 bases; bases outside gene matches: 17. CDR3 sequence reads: CASSDLARWQGVGETQYF. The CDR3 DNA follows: TGTGCCAGCAGTGATCTCGCGCGTTGGCAGGGGGTCGGAGAGACCCAGTACTTC.

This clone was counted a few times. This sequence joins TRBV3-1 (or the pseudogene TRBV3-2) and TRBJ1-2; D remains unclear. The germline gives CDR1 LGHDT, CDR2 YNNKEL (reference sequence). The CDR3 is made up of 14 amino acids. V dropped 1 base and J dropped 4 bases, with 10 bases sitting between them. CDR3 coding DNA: TGTGCCAGCAGCCAAGCTGGCCTGCCCTATGGCTACACCTTC. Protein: CASSQAGLPYGYTF.

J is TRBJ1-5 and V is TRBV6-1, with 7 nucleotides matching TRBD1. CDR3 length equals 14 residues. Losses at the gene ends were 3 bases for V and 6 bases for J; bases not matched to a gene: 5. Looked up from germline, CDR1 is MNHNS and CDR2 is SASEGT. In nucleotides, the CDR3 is TGTGCCAGCAGTGATTCGGGGGACAGTCAGCCCCAGCATTTT. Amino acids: CASSDSGDSQPQHF.